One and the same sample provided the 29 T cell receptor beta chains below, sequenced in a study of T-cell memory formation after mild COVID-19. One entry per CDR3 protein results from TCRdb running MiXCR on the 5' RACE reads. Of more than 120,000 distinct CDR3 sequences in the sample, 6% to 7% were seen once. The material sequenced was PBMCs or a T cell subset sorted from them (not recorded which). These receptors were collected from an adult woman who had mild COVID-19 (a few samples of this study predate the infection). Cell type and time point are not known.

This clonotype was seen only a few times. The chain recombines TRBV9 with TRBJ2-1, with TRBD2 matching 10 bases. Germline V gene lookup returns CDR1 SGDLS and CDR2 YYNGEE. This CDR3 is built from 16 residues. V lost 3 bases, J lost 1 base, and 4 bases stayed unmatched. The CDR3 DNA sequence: TGTGCCAGCAGCGCGAGCGGGAGGGCTTCCTACAATGAGCAGTTCTTC. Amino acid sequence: CASSASGRASYNEQFF.

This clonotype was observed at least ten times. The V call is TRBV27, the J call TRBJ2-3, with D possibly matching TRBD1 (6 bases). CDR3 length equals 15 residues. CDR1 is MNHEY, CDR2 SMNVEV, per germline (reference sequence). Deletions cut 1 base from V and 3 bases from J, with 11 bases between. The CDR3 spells CASSLYRAGTDTQYF. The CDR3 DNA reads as TGTGCCAGCAGTTTATACAGGGCGGGTACAGATACGCAGTATTTT.

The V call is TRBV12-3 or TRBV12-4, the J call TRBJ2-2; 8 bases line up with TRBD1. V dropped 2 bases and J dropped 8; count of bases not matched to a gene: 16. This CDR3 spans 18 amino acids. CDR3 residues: CASSLHGGQGARMGELFF. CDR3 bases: TGTGCCAGCAGTTTACATGGCGGGCAGGGGGCTCGAATGGGGGAGCTGTTTTTT.

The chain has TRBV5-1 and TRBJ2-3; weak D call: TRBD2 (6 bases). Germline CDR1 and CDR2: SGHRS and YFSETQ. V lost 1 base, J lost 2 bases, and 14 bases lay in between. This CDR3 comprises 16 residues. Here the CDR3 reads CASSLLSWGDTDTQYF. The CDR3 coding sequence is TGCGCCAGCAGCTTGTTATCTTGGGGGGACACAGATACGCAGTATTTT.

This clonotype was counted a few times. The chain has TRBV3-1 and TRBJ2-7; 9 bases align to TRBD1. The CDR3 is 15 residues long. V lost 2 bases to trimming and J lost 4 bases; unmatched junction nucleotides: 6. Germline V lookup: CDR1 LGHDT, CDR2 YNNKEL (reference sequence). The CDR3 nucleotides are TGTGCCAGCAGCCAACCAGGGACAGGGAATTACGAGCAGTACTTC. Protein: CASSQPGTGNYEQYF.

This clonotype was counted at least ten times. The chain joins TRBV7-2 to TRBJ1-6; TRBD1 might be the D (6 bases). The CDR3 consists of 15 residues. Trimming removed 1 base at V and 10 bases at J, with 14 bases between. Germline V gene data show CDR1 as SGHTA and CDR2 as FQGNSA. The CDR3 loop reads CASSLGPGENSPLHF. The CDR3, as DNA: TGTGCCAGCAGCTTAGGTCCAGGGGAGAACTCACCCCTCCACTTT.

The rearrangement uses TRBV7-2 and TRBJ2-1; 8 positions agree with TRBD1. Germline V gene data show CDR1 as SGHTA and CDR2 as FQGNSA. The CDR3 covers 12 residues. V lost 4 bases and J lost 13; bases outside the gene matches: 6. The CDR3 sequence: CASSSPGGAQFF. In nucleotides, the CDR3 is TGTGCCAGCAGCTCACCAGGGGGCGCTCAGTTCTTC. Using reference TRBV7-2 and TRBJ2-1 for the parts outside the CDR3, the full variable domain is GAGVSQSPSNKVTEKGKDVELRCDPISGHTALYWYRQSLGQGLEFLIYFQGNSAPDKSGLPSDRFSAERTGGSVSTLTIQRTQQEDSAVYLCASSSPGGAQFFGPGTRLTVL.

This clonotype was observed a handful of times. The CDR3 region has the DNA TGTGCCAGCAGCGAGGGACAGGGCTACGAGCAGTACTTC. The encoded protein is CASSEGQGYEQYF. This chain joins TRBV9 and TRBJ2-7, with TRBD1 identical over 9 bases. The CDR3 is 13 amino acids. Germline-derived CDR1 and CDR2 are SGDLS and YYNGEE. V lost 3 bases and J lost 3; bases outside the gene matches: 1.

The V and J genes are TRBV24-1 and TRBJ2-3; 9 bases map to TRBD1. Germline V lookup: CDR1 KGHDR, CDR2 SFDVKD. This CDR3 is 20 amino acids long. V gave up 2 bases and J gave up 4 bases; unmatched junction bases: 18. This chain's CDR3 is CATSDSVFLGQGKTPDTQYF. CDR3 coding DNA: TGTGCCACCAGTGATTCCGTTTTTCTTGGACAGGGGAAGACTCCAGATACGCAGTATTTT.

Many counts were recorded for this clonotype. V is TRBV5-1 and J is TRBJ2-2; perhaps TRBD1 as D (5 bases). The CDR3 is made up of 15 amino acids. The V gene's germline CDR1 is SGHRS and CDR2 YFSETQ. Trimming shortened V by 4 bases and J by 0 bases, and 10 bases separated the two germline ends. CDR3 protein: CASSRTLPNTGELFF. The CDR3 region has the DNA TGCGCCAGCAGCCGGACACTGCCGAACACCGGGGAGCTGTTTTTT.

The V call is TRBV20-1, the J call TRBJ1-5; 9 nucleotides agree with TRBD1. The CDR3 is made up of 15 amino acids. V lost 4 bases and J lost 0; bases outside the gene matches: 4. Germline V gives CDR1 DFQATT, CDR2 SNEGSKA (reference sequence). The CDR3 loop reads CSAIRTGVSNQPQHF. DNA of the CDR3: TGCAGTGCTATTCGGACAGGGGTTAGCAATCAGCCCCAGCATTTT.

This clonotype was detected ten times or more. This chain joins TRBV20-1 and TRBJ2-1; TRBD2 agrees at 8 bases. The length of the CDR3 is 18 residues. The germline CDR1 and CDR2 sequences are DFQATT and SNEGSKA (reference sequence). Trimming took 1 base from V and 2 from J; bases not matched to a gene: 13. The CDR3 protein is CSARGVGLAPITYNEQFF. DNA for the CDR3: TGCAGTGCTAGAGGGGTTGGACTAGCCCCAATTACCTACAATGAGCAGTTCTTC.

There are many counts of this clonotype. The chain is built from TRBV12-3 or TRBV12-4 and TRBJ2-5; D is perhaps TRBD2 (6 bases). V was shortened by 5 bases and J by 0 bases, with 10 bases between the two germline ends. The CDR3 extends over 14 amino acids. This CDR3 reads CASSPGANQETQYF. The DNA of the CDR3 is TGTGCCAGCAGTCCGGGAGCGAACCAAGAGACCCAGTACTTC.

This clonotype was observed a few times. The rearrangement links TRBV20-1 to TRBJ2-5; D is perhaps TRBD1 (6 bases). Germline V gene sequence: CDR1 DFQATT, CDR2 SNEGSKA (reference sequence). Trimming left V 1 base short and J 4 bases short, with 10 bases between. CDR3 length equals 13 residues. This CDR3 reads CSARGTAIETQYF. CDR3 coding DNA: TGCAGTGCTAGAGGGACAGCGATAGAGACCCAGTACTTC.

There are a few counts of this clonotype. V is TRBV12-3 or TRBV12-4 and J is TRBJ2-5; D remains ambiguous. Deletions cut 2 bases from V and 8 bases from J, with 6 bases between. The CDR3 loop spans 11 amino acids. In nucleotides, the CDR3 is TGTGCCAGCAGTTTAAAGGGAACCCAGTACTTC. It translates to CASSLKGTQYF.

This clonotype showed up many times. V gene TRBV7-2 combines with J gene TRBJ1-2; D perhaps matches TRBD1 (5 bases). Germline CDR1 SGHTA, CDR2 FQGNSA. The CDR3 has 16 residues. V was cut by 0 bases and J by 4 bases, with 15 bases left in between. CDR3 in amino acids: CASSLARRGTTYGYTF. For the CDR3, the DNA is TGTGCCAGCAGCTTAGCGCGGAGGGGTACCACCTATGGCTACACCTTC. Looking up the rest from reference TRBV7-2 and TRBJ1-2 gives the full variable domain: GAGVSQSPSNKVTEKGKDVELRCDPISGHTALYWYRQSLGQGLEFLIYFQGNSAPDKSGLPSDRFSAERTGGSVSTLTIQRTQQEDSAVYLCASSLARRGTTYGYTFGSGTRLTVV.

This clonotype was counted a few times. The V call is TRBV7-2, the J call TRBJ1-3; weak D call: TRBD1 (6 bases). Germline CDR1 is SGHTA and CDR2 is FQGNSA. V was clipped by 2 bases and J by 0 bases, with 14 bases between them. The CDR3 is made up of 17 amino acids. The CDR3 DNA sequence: TGTGCCAGCAGCTTAAACAGGGCGACAATCTCTGGAAACACCATATATTTT. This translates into CASSLNRATISGNTIYF.

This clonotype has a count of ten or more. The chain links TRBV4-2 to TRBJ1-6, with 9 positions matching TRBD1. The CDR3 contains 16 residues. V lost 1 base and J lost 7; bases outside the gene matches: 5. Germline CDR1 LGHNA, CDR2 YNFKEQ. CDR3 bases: TGTGCCAGCAGCCAAGGGGGGGACAGGGACAATTCACCCCTCCACTTT. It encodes CASSQGGDRDNSPLHF.

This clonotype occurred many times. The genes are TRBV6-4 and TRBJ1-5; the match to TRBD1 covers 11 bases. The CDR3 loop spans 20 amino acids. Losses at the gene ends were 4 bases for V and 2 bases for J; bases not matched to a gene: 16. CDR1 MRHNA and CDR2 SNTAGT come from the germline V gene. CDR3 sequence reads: CASSAPVRGQGDMRNQPQHF. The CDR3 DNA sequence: TGTGCCAGCAGTGCCCCAGTAAGGGGACAGGGGGATATGCGCAATCAGCCCCAGCATTTT.

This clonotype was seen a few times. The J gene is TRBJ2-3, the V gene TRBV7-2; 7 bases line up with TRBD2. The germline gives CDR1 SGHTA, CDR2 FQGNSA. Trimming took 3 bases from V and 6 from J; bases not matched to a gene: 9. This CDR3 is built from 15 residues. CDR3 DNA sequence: TGTGCCAGCAGCTTGGGGGGAGGGCGCGTCGATACGCAGTATTTT. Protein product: CASSLGGGRVDTQYF.

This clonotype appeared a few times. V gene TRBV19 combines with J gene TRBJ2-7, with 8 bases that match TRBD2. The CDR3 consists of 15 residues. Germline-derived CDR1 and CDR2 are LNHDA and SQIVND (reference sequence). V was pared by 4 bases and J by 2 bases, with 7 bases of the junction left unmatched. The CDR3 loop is CASSRVDSGTYEQYF. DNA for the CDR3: TGTGCCAGTAGTAGGGTCGATAGCGGGACCTACGAGCAGTACTTC.

CDR3 coding DNA: TGTGCCAGCAGTTCTCCCACTGAAGCTTTCTTT. Encoded protein: CASSSPTEAFF. The rearrangement joins TRBV12-3 or TRBV12-4 to TRBJ1-1; no definite D call. Trimming took off 4 bases at V and 4 bases at J, with 4 bases between the two ends. The CDR3 consists of 11 residues.

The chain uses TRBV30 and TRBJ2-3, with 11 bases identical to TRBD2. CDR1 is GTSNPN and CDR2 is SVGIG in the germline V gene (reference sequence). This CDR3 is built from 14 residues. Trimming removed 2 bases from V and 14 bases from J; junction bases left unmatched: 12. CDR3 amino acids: CAWSSTSGTLGGYF. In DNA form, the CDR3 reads TGTGCCTGGAGTTCGACTAGCGGGACCCTTGGGGGGTATTTT. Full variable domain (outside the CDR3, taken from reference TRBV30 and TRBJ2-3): SQTIHQWPATLVQPVGSPLSLECTVEGTSNPNLYWYRQAAGRGLQLLFYSVGIGQISSEVPQNLSASRPQDRQFILSSKKLLLSDSGFYLCAWSSTSGTLGGYFGPGTRLTVL.

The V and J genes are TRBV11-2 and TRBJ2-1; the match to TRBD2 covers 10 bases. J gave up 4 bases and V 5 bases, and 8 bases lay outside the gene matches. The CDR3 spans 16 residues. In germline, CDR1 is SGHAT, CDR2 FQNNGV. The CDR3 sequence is CASSPISGGVYNEQFF. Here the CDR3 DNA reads TGTGCCAGCAGCCCAATCAGCGGGGGGGTTTACAATGAGCAGTTCTTC.

CDR3 sequence (DNA): TGTGCCAGCAGCTTAGGACAGTACCAAGAGACCCAGTACTTC. Its translation: CASSLGQYQETQYF. The V call is TRBV7-2, the J call TRBJ2-5; D perhaps matches TRBD1 (5 bases). The CDR3 is 14 residues long. Per germline, CDR1 SGHTA and CDR2 FQGNSA. V dropped 1 base and J dropped 0 bases, with 6 bases sitting between them.

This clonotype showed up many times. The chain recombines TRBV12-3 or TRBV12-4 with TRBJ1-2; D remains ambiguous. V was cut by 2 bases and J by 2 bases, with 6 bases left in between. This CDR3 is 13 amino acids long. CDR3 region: CASSLQENYGYTF. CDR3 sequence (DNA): TGTGCCAGCAGTTTACAGGAGAACTATGGCTACACCTTC.

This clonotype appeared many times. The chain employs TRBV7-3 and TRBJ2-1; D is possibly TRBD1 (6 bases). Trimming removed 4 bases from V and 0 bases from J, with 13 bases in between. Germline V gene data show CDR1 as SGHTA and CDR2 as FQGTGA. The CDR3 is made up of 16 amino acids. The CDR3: CASSYQGRSSYNEQFF. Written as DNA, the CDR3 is TGTGCCAGCAGCTACCAGGGGCGGAGCTCCTACAATGAGCAGTTCTTC.

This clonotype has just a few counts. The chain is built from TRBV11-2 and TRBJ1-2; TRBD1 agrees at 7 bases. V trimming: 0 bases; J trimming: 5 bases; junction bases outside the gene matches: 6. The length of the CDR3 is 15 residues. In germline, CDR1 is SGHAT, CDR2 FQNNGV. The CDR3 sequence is CASSLDDRVDYGYTF. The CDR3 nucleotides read TGTGCCAGCAGCTTAGACGACAGGGTTGATTATGGCTACACCTTC.

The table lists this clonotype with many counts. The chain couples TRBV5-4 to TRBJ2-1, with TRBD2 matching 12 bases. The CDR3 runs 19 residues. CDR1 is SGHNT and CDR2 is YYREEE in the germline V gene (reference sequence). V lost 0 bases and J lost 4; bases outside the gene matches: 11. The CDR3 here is CASSLAGLAGGLRYNEQFF. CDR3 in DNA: TGTGCCAGCAGCTTGGCCGGGCTAGCGGGGGGGCTAAGGTACAATGAGCAGTTCTTC.